This T cell receptor (beta chain) was identified in a study of OX40 agonist ivuxolimab in advanced cancers. Looking at the study overall: Patients enrolled in dose escalation were diagnosed with hepatocellular carcinoma, melanoma, renal cell or head and neck cancer. The group had a mean age of about 64 years, ranged from roughly 23 to 90, and was 80% to 85% male. There were three patients with partial responses, one having hepatocellular carcinoma and two cutaneous melanoma.

For this clone: The antigen remains undetermined.

Study results and limitations: Also showing low normalized T-cell clonal expansion were some of the nonresponders.

The protocol was immunoSEQ multiplex PCR, while the TCRdb copy is restricted to in-frame clones and leaves out a portion. The sample has 75,000 to 90,000 clones; 91% are singletons. This CDR3 has 10 residues. V was clipped by 6 bases and J by 3 bases, with 5 bases between them. Germline CDR1 and CDR2: DFQATT and SNEGSKA (reference sequence). The sequence derives from an adult with an advanced solid tumor such as melanoma, head and neck, liver or kidney cancer. The sequencing used CD4+ or CD8+ T cells sorted from blood, collected in a trial of the OX40 agonist ivuxolimab. The chain is built from TRBV20-1 and TRBJ1-1; D is undetermined. The CDR3 DNA sequence: TGCAGTGCCTTACACACTGAAGCTTTCTTT. Amino acid sequence: CSALHTEAFF.